This TCR beta chain was obtained from a study of T cell repertoires in cytomegalovirus infection. Study at large: It can be stated that public TCR beta signatures indicated CMV infection as well as a matching HLA type.

This clonotype was counted at least ten times. What it recognizes is unknown. Germline loops: CDR1 SGHNT, CDR2 YENEEA. CDR3 length equals 13 residues. The V gene lost 5 bases and the J gene lost 3 bases, with 10 bases spanning the gap. Study results and caveats: Cumulated frequencies of public TCR beta families served to identify carriers of CMV plus the relevant HLA.

TCRdb fed the reads into MiXCR, producing one record per CDR3 protein. The sample includes 170,000 or so distinct CDR3 sequences, around an eighth of them seen just once. The sequencing sample was made of PBMCs. The rearrangement joins TRBV11-3 to TRBJ1-1; a weak D match, TRBD1 (5 bases). The receptor was isolated from a human donor in good health (CMV status not recorded). Some clones in this sample may be carry-over from other donors' samples. The CDR3 DNA sequence: TGTGCCAGCAGCCCCAGGGACCACACTGAAGCTTTCTTT. Translation: CASSPRDHTEAFF.